This T cell receptor beta chain comes out of a study of blood T cell repertoires in COVID-19. V trimming: 1 base; J trimming: 8 bases; junction bases outside the gene matches: 12. This CDR3 spans 17 amino acids. CDR1 and CDR2 (germline): MGHRA, YSYEKL. Original processing methods: Estimation of nucleated cell counts was performed using reference gene primer amplification. Libraries were prepared by immunoSEQ multiplex PCR; TCRdb keeps only in-frame clonotypes and omits some of them. The V and J calls and clone size were taken over from that table, and D and trimming were inferred from the DNA. The sample shows over 200,000 clones, more than 80% of them seen only once.

This clonotype was obtained from a man in his thirties or forties with COVID-19, enrolled during active disease. Sequencing was done on a sample of peripheral blood. The V gene is TRBV4-1, the J gene TRBJ2-1, with 9 positions matching TRBD2. The chain's CDR3 is CASSQALRAGGPYEQFF. The CDR3 nucleotides read TGCGCCAGCAGCCAAGCCCTTAGGGCGGGGGGGCCCTATGAGCAGTTCTTC.